Shown below are 14 T cell receptor beta chains from a single sample sequenced in a study of T cell responses to AZD1222 COVID-19 vaccine. The protocol was immunoSEQ multiplex PCR, while the TCRdb copy is restricted to in-frame clones and leaves out a portion. The profile shows about 110,000 clones, over 90% of them singletons. This material consisted of peripheral blood, taken 28 days after the second AZD1222 dose. The receptors were sampled from an adult who received the AZD1222 COVID-19 vaccine.

This clone was counted once. The chain employs TRBV6-5 and TRBJ1-3; D call uncertain. V was clipped by 4 bases and J by 1 base, with 8 bases between them. The CDR3 totals 14 residues. Per germline, CDR1 MNHEY and CDR2 SVGAGI. DNA for the CDR3: TGTGCCAGCAGTTTGTCGGGTTCTGGAAACACCATATATTTT. Amino acid sequence: CASSLSGSGNTIYF.

The chain recombines TRBV4-1 with TRBJ2-3, with unresolved D. CDR3 length: 13 amino acids. Deletions cut 2 bases from V and 6 bases from J, with 9 bases between. Germline V gene lookup returns CDR1 MGHRA and CDR2 YSYEKL. The CDR3 protein is CASSQSRPDTQYF. As DNA, the CDR3 is TGCGCCAGCAGCCAATCCCGGCCCGATACGCAGTATTTT.

This clone was counted a single time. The genes are TRBV19 and TRBJ1-6; D remains unclear. Germline V gene lookup returns CDR1 LNHDA and CDR2 SQIVND (reference sequence). V was clipped by 1 base and J by 9 bases, with 4 bases between them. The length of the CDR3 is 12 residues. The CDR3 spells CASSIGGSPLHF. In DNA form, the CDR3 reads TGTGCCAGTAGTATAGGGGGTTCACCCCTCCACTTT.

The CDR3: CASSLQGQSSYEQYF. Here the CDR3 DNA reads TGTGCCAGCAGTCTACAAGGGCAGAGCTCCTACGAGCAGTACTTC. This chain joins TRBV6-5 and TRBJ2-7; D not resolved. Germline values: CDR1 MNHEY, CDR2 SVGAGI. The CDR3 contains 15 residues. The V and J ends lost 5 bases and 0 bases respectively, with 14 bases between them.

The rearrangement joins TRBV5-1 to TRBJ2-3, with 10 bases fitting TRBD2. CDR3 length: 19 residues. V gave up 4 bases and J gave up 2 bases; unmatched junction bases: 16. The V gene's germline CDR1 is SGHRS and CDR2 YFSETQ. CDR3 coding DNA: TGCGCCAGCAGCCTGGCGCTAGCGGGGGATATCCGTGTCACAGATACGCAGTATTTT. It is translated as CASSLALAGDIRVTDTQYF.

V gene TRBV12-3 or TRBV12-4 combines with J gene TRBJ1-5; possible D gene TRBD1, 5 bases. V was shortened by 7 bases and J by 6 bases, with 13 bases between the two germline ends. The CDR3 consists of 13 residues. The CDR3 DNA reads TGTGCCAGCACCCGCCTGGGGGGTCAGCCCCAGCATTTT. This sequence encodes CASTRLGGQPQHF.

CDR3 residues: CASSTGTGIYEQYF. The CDR3, as DNA: TGTGCCAGCAGTACCGGGACAGGGATCTACGAGCAGTACTTC. The chain uses TRBV6-5 and TRBJ2-7; 9 bases map to TRBD1. J gave up 3 bases and V 5 bases, and 5 bases lay outside the gene matches. The CDR3 consists of 14 residues. Germline CDR1 reads MNHEY; CDR2 reads SVGAGI.

The V gene is TRBV5-4, the J gene TRBJ2-1, with unresolved D. From germline, CDR1 is SGHNT and CDR2 YYREEE (reference sequence). This CDR3 comprises 15 residues. V gave up 1 base and J gave up 5 bases, with 13 bases separating them. The CDR3 nucleotides read TGTGCCAGCAGCTTGTCCGCCCTTCTCGACAATGAGCAGTTCTTC. Its protein product is CASSLSALLDNEQFF.

The rearrangement links TRBV25-1 to TRBJ2-1; 10 bases are shared with TRBD2. The CDR3 totals 15 residues. With V trimmed by 5 bases and J by 6 bases, 7 bases remained unmatched. Germline CDR1 MGHDK, CDR2 SYGVNS. CDR3: CASSTLAGVGNEQFF. The CDR3 DNA follows: TGTGCCAGCAGTACGCTAGCGGGAGTCGGCAATGAGCAGTTCTTC.

V usage is TRBV29-1 and J usage is TRBJ2-1, with a possible D match to TRBD2 (5 bases). The CDR3 totals 15 residues. The germline gives CDR1 SQVTM, CDR2 ANQGSEA. Trimming took 6 bases from V and 7 from J, leaving 22 bases between them. The CDR3 region is CSVQAPREKLNEQFF. CDR3 DNA: TGCAGCGTCCAGGCCCCGAGGGAGAAATTGAATGAGCAGTTCTTC.

The chain recombines TRBV21-1 with TRBJ1-1. TRBV21-1 is a documented pseudogene. The CDR3 runs 18 residues. The CDR3 here is CASSTYGRLRDPNTEAFF. In DNA, the CDR3 is TGTGCCAGCAGCACATATGGCAGATTAAGAGATCCGAACACTGAAGCTTTCTTT.

This sequence joins TRBV3-1 (or the pseudogene TRBV3-2) and TRBJ2-7; D is possibly TRBD2 (5 bases). From germline, CDR1 is LGHDT and CDR2 YNNKEL (reference sequence). Deletions cut 6 bases from V and 6 bases from J, with 12 bases between. This CDR3 is built from 12 residues. CDR3 in DNA: TGTGCCAGCAGTCTAGTCCGGGGCGAGCAGTACTTC. Amino acid sequence: CASSLVRGEQYF.

The chain couples TRBV9 to TRBJ2-7; D is perhaps TRBD1 (5 bases). Trimming took 4 bases from V and 8 from J, leaving 16 bases between them. This CDR3 is 13 amino acids long. Germline CDR1 SGDLS, CDR2 YYNGEE. DNA for the CDR3: TGTGCCAGCAGCCCCGGGCCGACAGAGAAGCAGTACTTC. Its translation is CASSPGPTEKQYF.

The gene calls are TRBV6-1 and TRBJ1-1; D is possibly TRBD1 (5 bases). V lost 2 bases to trimming and J lost 6 bases, with 10 bases between them. Germline CDR1 reads MNHNS; CDR2 reads SASEGT. The CDR3 runs 13 residues. The CDR3 DNA reads as TGTGCCAGCAGTGAATCCCACAGGTCTGAAGCTTTCTTT. It is translated as CASSESHRSEAFF.